A selection of T cell receptor beta chains follows, all from one sample in a study of control samples from healthy donors and cancer patients. The data were produced by immunoSEQ multiplex PCR, yet TCRdb's version contains in-frame clones alone and is incomplete. The table has roughly 130,000 clones, about 94% seen once. The sample comprised blood. Receptors were obtained from a young man in good health. Both conserved end residues are part of each CDR3. The D gene is left open where the match is weak.

v_call	j_call	d_call	cdr3_aa	cdr3_nt
TRBV7-9	TRBJ1-1	NA	CASSLPGEAFF	TGTGCCAGCAGCTTACCGGGTGAAGCTTTCTTT
TRBV5-1	TRBJ2-7	TRBD1	CASSPRTGDSYEQYF	TGCGCCAGCAGCCCCCGGACAGGAGACTCCTACGAGCAGTACTTC
TRBV5-1	TRBJ1-3	NA	CASSLGSILSSGNTIYF	TGCGCCAGCAGCTTGGGTTCTATACTGAGCTCTGGAAACACCATATATTTT
TRBV27	TRBJ1-5	NA	CASSLYPGRKPQHF	TGTGCCAGCAGTTTATATCCAGGGAGAAAGCCCCAGCATTTT
TRBV19	TRBJ2-2	NA	CASSPIGGVSTGELFF	TGTGCCAGTAGTCCCATAGGAGGAGTATCCACCGGGGAGCTGTTTTTT
TRBV7-3	TRBJ1-2	NA	CASSSGRDRGYTF	TGTGCCAGCAGCTCGGGACGGGATAGGGGCTACACCTTC
TRBV30	TRBJ1-2	NA	CAWRNHGWGGYTF	TGTGCCTGGAGGAATCATGGATGGGGGGGCTACACCTTC
TRBV4-1	TRBJ1-1	NA	CASSQDGQMNTEAFF	TGCGCCAGCAGCCAAGACGGGCAGATGAACACTGAAGCTTTCTTT
TRBV7-9	TRBJ1-2	NA	CASTIDWNYGYTF	TGTGCCAGCACCATAGACTGGAACTATGGCTACACCTTC
TRBV6-2/TRBV6-3	TRBJ1-2	TRBD1	CASSYPGQSYGYTF	TGTGCCAGCAGTTATCCGGGACAGAGCTATGGCTACACCTTC
TRBV15	TRBJ1-6	NA	CATSRVPNSPLHF	TGTGCCACCAGCAGAGTCCCCAATTCACCCCTCCACTTT